These 12 T cell receptor beta chains were all obtained from the same sample, sequenced in a study of HIV-infected patients and healthy controls. The repertoire came from unfractionated whole blood and reflected all unsorted peripheral T cells. cDNA was made from about 480 ng RNA using alpha and beta constant primers. Using multiplexing indices, alpha and beta chain libraries were generated apart by chain-specific third strand synthesis. In TCRdb, the 5' RACE reads were re-called with MiXCR into one record per CDR3 protein. Of some 15,000 distinct CDR3 sequences in the sample, roughly 7.6% are singletons; the top ten hold 7% to 10%. The sample consisted of blood. The receptors stem from an adult in good health.

In its sample, this clonotype was seen many times. The V call is TRBV18, the J call TRBJ2-1, with a possible D match to TRBD1 (5 bases). V was shortened by 3 bases and J by 4 bases, with 16 bases between the two germline ends. The CDR3 totals 16 residues. The germline CDR1 and CDR2 sequences are KGHSH and LQKENI. DNA of the CDR3: TGTGCCAGCTCACCGATGGTAATAGGGGCGTACAATGAGCAGTTCTTC. This encodes CASSPMVIGAYNEQFF. Drawing the rest from reference TRBV18 and TRBJ2-1, the complete variable domain is NAGVMQNPRHLVRRRGQEARLRCSPMKGHSHVYWYRQLPEEGLKFMVYLQKENIIDESGMPKERFSAEFPKEGPSILRIQQVVRGDSAAYFCASSPMVIGAYNEQFFGPGTRLTVL.

Ten or more counts support this clonotype. V is TRBV20-1 and J is TRBJ1-1, with TRBD1 matching over 7 bases. The CDR3 runs to 14 residues. Germline lookup yields CDR1 DFQATT and CDR2 SNEGSKA (reference sequence). Unmatched junction bases numbered 10, after V lost 5 bases and J lost 4 bases. The CDR3: CSAQGQEIFTEAFF. The CDR3 DNA sequence: TGCAGTGCTCAAGGACAGGAGATTTTCACTGAAGCTTTCTTT.

This clonotype was seen just once. The chain couples TRBV6-1 to TRBJ2-7; the match to TRBD1 covers 10 bases. The length of the CDR3 is 13 residues. After removal of 8 bases from V and 4 bases from J, the junction contained 5 bases not matched to a gene. Germline V gene sequence: CDR1 MNHNS, CDR2 SASEGT. The CDR3 coding sequence is TGTGCCAGCCGGGACAGGGGAATGTACGAGCAGTACTTC. Translation gives CASRDRGMYEQYF.

This clonotype has a count of ten or more. This chain links TRBV10-3 with TRBJ1-1; a weak D match, TRBD1 (6 bases). Germline-derived CDR1 and CDR2 are ENHRY and SYGVKD. The CDR3 runs to 12 residues. The V and J ends lost 10 bases and 1 base respectively, with 10 bases between them. CDR3 loop: CATGQTNTEAFF. The CDR3 region has the DNA TGTGCCACAGGACAGACGAACACTGAAGCTTTCTTT.

This clonotype came up many times. The chain couples TRBV6-2 or TRBV6-3 to TRBJ2-1; D remains ambiguous. Per the germline V gene, CDR1 is MNHEY and CDR2 is SVGEGT. V shed 0 bases and J shed 5 bases, with 14 bases lying between them. The CDR3 runs 16 residues. CDR3 nucleotide sequence: TGTGCCAGCAGTTACTCGCGACTCAAAAGGGACAATGAGCAGTTCTTC. Encoded protein: CASSYSRLKRDNEQFF.

On this clonotype itself: Relative to the germline gene, one junction end is altered; a read error may explain this. The rearrangement uses TRBV4-2 and TRBJ1-1; the D is unclear. CDR3 size: 13 residues. Germline values: CDR1 LGHNA, CDR2 YNFKEQ. CDR3 loop: CVSSVPGNTEAFF. CDR3 nucleotide sequence: TGTGTCAGCAGCGTACCAGGGAACACTGAAGCTTTCTTT.

This clonotype was detected ten times or more. The V call is TRBV5-6, the J call TRBJ1-5, with a weak D call TRBD1 (5 bases). Germline values: CDR1 SGHDT, CDR2 YYEEEE. Trimming removed 3 bases at V and 0 bases at J, with 10 bases between. This CDR3 spans 15 amino acids. Here the CDR3 reads CASSWGLNSNQPQHF. CDR3 DNA sequence: TGTGCCAGCAGCTGGGGACTCAATAGCAATCAGCCCCAGCATTTT.

This clonotype was observed many times. CDR3: CASSADSYNEQFF. The CDR3 bases are TGTGCCAGTAGTGCGGACTCCTACAATGAGCAGTTCTTC. The chain couples TRBV19 to TRBJ2-1; D unclear. V was shortened by 5 bases and J by 0 bases, with 5 bases between the two germline ends. This CDR3 comprises 13 residues. Germline-derived CDR1 and CDR2 are LNHDA and SQIVND (reference sequence).

This clonotype was recorded at least ten times. This chain connects TRBV20-1 to TRBJ2-2; either TRBD1 or TRBD2 may supply D (6 bases each). V lost 5 bases to trimming and J lost 7 bases, with 17 bases between them. The CDR3 runs to 14 residues. The germline CDR1 and CDR2 sequences are DFQATT and SNEGSKA (reference sequence). CDR3 DNA: TGCAGTGCTCCCCGGCGAGGGGGGTTCGGGGAGCTGTTTTTT. Its protein is CSAPRRGGFGELFF.

Ten or more counts support this clonotype. The chain combines TRBV6-1 with TRBJ1-1; D is unresolved. The CDR3 is made up of 13 amino acids. The germline V and J ends were trimmed by 2 bases and 5 bases, with 9 bases remaining between them. Per germline, CDR1 MNHNS and CDR2 SASEGT. In DNA, the CDR3 is TGTGCCAGCAGTGAAACCCCCCAGACTGAAGCTTTCTTT. Its protein is CASSETPQTEAFF.

This clonotype was seen repeatedly, ten times or more. The chain carries TRBV29-1 and TRBJ1-1, with D perhaps matching TRBD1 (5 bases). CDR1 and CDR2 from the germline V gene are SQVTM and ANQGSEA. This CDR3 spans 13 amino acids. Trimming took 4 bases from V and 0 from J, leaving 9 bases between them. CDR3 region: CSVVGELNTEAFF. Here the CDR3 DNA reads TGCAGCGTTGTAGGGGAACTGAACACTGAAGCTTTCTTT. The full variable domain, rest sourced from reference TRBV29-1 and TRBJ1-1, is SAVISQKPSRDICQRGTSLTIQCQVDSQVTMMFWYRQQPGQSLTLIATANQGSEATYESGFVIDKFPISRPNLTFSTLTVSNMSPEDSSIYLCSVVGELNTEAFFGQGTRLTVV.

Within the sample, this clonotype is medium-sized (0.01 to 0.1%). This chain links TRBV7-2 with TRBJ2-3; the match to TRBD2 covers 8 bases. After removal of 1 base from V and 2 bases from J, the junction contained 5 bases not matched to a gene. The CDR3 loop spans 16 amino acids. Germline V gene data show CDR1 as SGHTA and CDR2 as FQGNSA. The CDR3 region is CASSLGAGVATDTQYF. The CDR3 nucleotides are TGTGCCAGCAGCTTAGGAGCGGGAGTTGCCACAGATACGCAGTATTTT.